Listed below are T cell receptor beta chains from one sample, sequenced in a study of radiotherapy plus CTLA-4 blockade in lung cancer. Only in-frame clones appear in the TCRdb table, and some are missing; sequencing was by immunoSEQ multiplex PCR. In the table there are about 72,000 clones, around 81% of which are singletons. The specimen was peripheral blood, collected from a patient treated with radiotherapy plus ipilimumab. These receptor sequences come from a human donor with non-small cell lung cancer who had a partial response to radiotherapy plus ipilimumab. Each CDR3 is given with its conserved first and last residue. Fields, in order: CDR3 protein, CDR3 DNA, V gene, D gene, clone size, J gene. A D gene is named only where the DNA matches it firmly. Size is stated for part of the rows, as once, few or many counts, or as a class when the clone is expanded.

CDR3 protein: CASSPGEGLSYEQYF
CDR3 DNA: TGTGCCAGCAGCCCCGGGGAGGGCCTCTCCTACGAGCAGTACTTC
V gene: TRBV5-4
D gene: TRBD2
clone size: few
J gene: TRBJ2-7

CDR3 protein: CASSKDLASSTDTQYF
CDR3 DNA: TGTGCCAGCAGCAAAGACCTAGCGTCTAGCACAGATACGCAGTATTTT
V gene: TRBV21-1
D gene: -
clone size: -
J gene: TRBJ2-3

CDR3 protein: CASSGEGAFHF
CDR3 DNA: TGTGCCAGTTCTGGGGAAGGGGCCTTCCACTTT
V gene: TRBV19
D gene: -
clone size: -
J gene: TRBJ1-6

CDR3 protein: CASSVSGQGREKLFF
CDR3 DNA: TGTGCCAGCAGCGTCAGCGGACAGGGTAGAGAAAAACTGTTTTTT
V gene: TRBV9
D gene: TRBD1
clone size: -
J gene: TRBJ1-4

CDR3 protein: CASSSTRGSGRGDEQFF
CDR3 DNA: TGTGCCAGCAGCTCCACACGCGGTAGCGGGAGAGGCGATGAGCAGTTCTTC
V gene: TRBV7-9
D gene: TRBD2
clone size: -
J gene: TRBJ2-1

CDR3 protein: CASSLTGGQGYEQYF
CDR3 DNA: TGTGCCAGCAGCTTAACAGGGGGACAGGGCTACGAGCAGTACTTC
V gene: TRBV7-2
D gene: TRBD1
clone size: -
J gene: TRBJ2-7

CDR3 protein: CASSQDLVTDTQYF
CDR3 DNA: TGTGCCAGCAGCCAAGATCTCGTCACAGATACGCAGTATTTT
V gene: TRBV4-2
D gene: -
clone size: -
J gene: TRBJ2-3

CDR3 protein: CASSPRPRDRVVDEQFF
CDR3 DNA: TGTGCCAGCAGCCCGCGACCCCGGGACAGGGTGGTCGATGAGCAGTTCTTC
V gene: TRBV7-3
D gene: TRBD1
clone size: few
J gene: TRBJ2-1

CDR3 protein: CASRSTSGNTGELFF
CDR3 DNA: TGCGCCAGCAGAAGTACTAGCGGGAACACCGGGGAGCTGTTTTTT
V gene: TRBV10-2
D gene: TRBD2
clone size: -
J gene: TRBJ2-2

CDR3 protein: CASSSKPDTEAFF
CDR3 DNA: TGTGCCAGCAGCTCCAAGCCGGACACTGAAGCTTTCTTT
V gene: TRBV5-6
D gene: -
clone size: few
J gene: TRBJ1-1

CDR3 protein: CASRSTGSEQFF
CDR3 DNA: TGTGCCAGCAGATCTACAGGGTCGGAACAGTTCTTC
V gene: TRBV2
D gene: -
clone size: once
J gene: TRBJ2-1

CDR3 protein: CASSVEGDYYNEQFF
CDR3 DNA: TGTGCCAGCAGCGTAGAGGGGGATTACTACAATGAGCAGTTCTTC
V gene: TRBV9
D gene: -
clone size: -
J gene: TRBJ2-1

CDR3 protein: CASSPRDRDSGANVLTF
CDR3 DNA: TGTGCCAGCTCACCAAGGGACAGAGACTCTGGGGCCAACGTCCTGACTTTC
V gene: TRBV18
D gene: TRBD1
clone size: -
J gene: TRBJ2-6

CDR3 protein: CASSQGVEDGYTF
CDR3 DNA: TGTGCCAGCAGCCAAGGAGTAGAGGATGGCTACACCTTC
V gene: TRBV4-2
D gene: -
clone size: -
J gene: TRBJ1-2

CDR3 protein: CASSKTANYGYTF
CDR3 DNA: TGTGCCAGCAGCAAGACAGCTAACTATGGCTACACCTTC
V gene: TRBV28
D gene: -
clone size: once
J gene: TRBJ1-2

CDR3 protein: CASRTGAGTTEAFF
CDR3 DNA: TGTGCCAGCCGCACAGGGGCTGGGACCACTGAAGCTTTCTTT
V gene: TRBV11-2
D gene: TRBD1
clone size: -
J gene: TRBJ1-1

CDR3 protein: CASTLVGGGGYTF
CDR3 DNA: TGTGCCAGCACCCTCGTGGGGGGTGGAGGCTACACCTTC
V gene: TRBV28
D gene: -
clone size: -
J gene: TRBJ1-2

CDR3 protein: CASSDSLTGRHQPQHF
CDR3 DNA: TGTGCCAGCAGCGACTCCCTGACGGGTCGGCATCAGCCCCAGCATTTT
V gene: TRBV7-2
D gene: -
clone size: -
J gene: TRBJ1-5

CDR3 protein: CASSPTVANQPQHF
CDR3 DNA: TGTGCCAGCAGCCCGACAGTCGCAAATCAGCCCCAGCATTTT
V gene: TRBV7-2
D gene: -
clone size: -
J gene: TRBJ1-5

CDR3 protein: CASSDGQGNQPQHF
CDR3 DNA: TGCGCCAGCAGCGACGGACAGGGAAATCAGCCCCAGCATTTT
V gene: TRBV5-1
D gene: TRBD1
clone size: -
J gene: TRBJ1-5